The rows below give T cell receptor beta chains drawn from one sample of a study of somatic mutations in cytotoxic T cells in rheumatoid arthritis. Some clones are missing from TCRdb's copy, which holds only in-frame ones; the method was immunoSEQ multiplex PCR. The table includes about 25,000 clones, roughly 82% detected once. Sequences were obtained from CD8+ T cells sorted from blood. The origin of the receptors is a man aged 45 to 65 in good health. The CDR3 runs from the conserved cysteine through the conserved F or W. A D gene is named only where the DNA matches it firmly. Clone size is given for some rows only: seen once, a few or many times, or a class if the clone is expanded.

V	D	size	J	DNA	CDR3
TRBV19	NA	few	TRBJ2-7	TGTGCCAGTAGTATAGAAGCAGCCTACGAGCAGTACTTC	CASSIEAAYEQYF
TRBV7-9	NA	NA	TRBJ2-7	TGTGCCAGCAGCCTCGGACATGGAGCCTACGAGCAGTACTTC	CASSLGHGAYEQYF
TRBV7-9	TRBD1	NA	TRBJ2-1	TGTGCCAGCAGCCCGGACAGGAGCTCCTACAATGAGCAGTTCTTC	CASSPDRSSYNEQFF
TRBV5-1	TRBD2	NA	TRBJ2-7	TGCGCCAGCAGCTTGGAGGGGACTAGCAGCTACGAGCAGTACTTC	CASSLEGTSSYEQYF
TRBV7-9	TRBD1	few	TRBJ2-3	TGTGCCAGCAGCTTTAGGGAGGACAGGGGGAGCACAGATACGCAGTATTTT	CASSFREDRGSTDTQYF
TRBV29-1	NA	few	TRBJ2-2	TGCAGCGTTGAGGGAGCCGGGGAGCTGTTTTTT	CSVEGAGELFF
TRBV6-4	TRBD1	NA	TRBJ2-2	TGTGCCAGCAGTGAACTGGGACAGGGCCACACCGGGGAGCTGTTTTTT	CASSELGQGHTGELFF
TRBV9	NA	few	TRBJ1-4	TGTGCCAGCAGCGGGAGAGGAAAACTGTTTTTT	CASSGRGKLFF
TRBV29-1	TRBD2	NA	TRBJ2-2	TGCAGCGTTACGACTAGCGACGTGGGTCCCGGGGAGCTGTTTTTT	CSVTTSDVGPGELFF
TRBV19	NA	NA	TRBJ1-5	TGTGCCAGTAGTACCCCAGGGCATCGGAATCAGCCCCAGCATTTT	CASSTPGHRNQPQHF
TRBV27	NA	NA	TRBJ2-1	TGTGCCAGCAGTCAACGCGCTTCGAGGGCCTACAATGAGCAGTTCTTC	CASSQRASRAYNEQFF
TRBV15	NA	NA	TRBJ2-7	TGTGCCACCAGCAGAGGGGCTATCTACGAGCAGTACTTC	CATSRGAIYEQYF
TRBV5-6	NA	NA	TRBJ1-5	TGTGCCAGCAGCTTGGGTTTAAAGCCCCAGCATTTT	CASSLGLKPQHF
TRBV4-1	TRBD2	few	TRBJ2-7	TGCGCCAGCAGCCAGGGACTAGCGGGGCCGCCCGAGCAGTACTTC	CASSQGLAGPPEQYF
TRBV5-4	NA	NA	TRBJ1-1	TGTGCCAGCAGCTCAGGGTTCTTCGGGACTGAAGCTTTCTTT	CASSSGFFGTEAFF